The rows below give T cell receptor beta chains drawn from one sample of a study of cytomegalovirus exposure and HLA in healthy donors. Data came from immunoSEQ multiplex PCR; TCRdb stores just in-frame clones and leaves some out. Of some 250,000 clones listed, 90% are singletons. The sequenced material came from PBMCs. These receptors came from a woman aged 18 to 35 in good health and CMV-seronegative. The CDR3 runs from the conserved cysteine through the conserved F or W. A D gene is named only where the DNA matches it firmly. Clone size is shown for a subset of rows, as once, few, many or a class of expanded clone.

size,D,V,J,DNA,CDR3
-,-,TRBV28,TRBJ1-4,TGTGCCAGCACCCCCCTTACAACTAATGAAAAACTGTTTTTT,CASTPLTTNEKLFF
few,-,TRBV9,TRBJ1-1,TGTGCCAGCAGCGTAACGGGGAACACTGAAGCTTTCTTT,CASSVTGNTEAFF
-,-,TRBV5-4,TRBJ2-7,TGTGCCAGCAGCCACTCTTCCACCTACGAGCAGTACTTC,CASSHSSTYEQYF
-,-,TRBV19,TRBJ1-2,TGTGCCAGTAGTCCGACCAACCCGGGCTATGGCTACACCTTC,CASSPTNPGYGYTF
-,-,TRBV7-3,TRBJ2-3,TGTGCCAGCAGCCCGACCGGAGCGGCAGATACGCAGTATTTT,CASSPTGAADTQYF
-,-,TRBV6-5,TRBJ1-2,TGTGCCAGCAGTTACTCGAGCAGGGCCGATGGCTACACCTTC,CASSYSSRADGYTF
-,TRBD2,TRBV7-6,TRBJ2-7,TGTGCCAGCAGCTTAGAACTAGCGGGGATCCACGAGCAGTACTTC,CASSLELAGIHEQYF
once,-,TRBV5-1,TRBJ2-1,TGCGCCAGCAGCTTGGAAGGAAGACGGGGAACAGACTACAATGAGCAGTTCTTC,CASSLEGRRGTDYNEQFF
-,TRBD1,TRBV5-1,TRBJ2-5,TGCGCCAGCAGCTTGCGCCGTGGGACAGGGGCAGGAGAGACCCAGTACTTC,CASSLRRGTGAGETQYF
-,-,TRBV6-1,TRBJ1-5,TGTGCCAGCAGCCCTGTAGAGGGAACGAATCAGCCCCAGCATTTT,CASSPVEGTNQPQHF
-,TRBD2,TRBV7-9,TRBJ2-2,TGTGCCAGCAGACTAGCGGGTATCGGGGAGCTGTTTTTT,CASRLAGIGELFF
-,-,TRBV18,TRBJ2-4,TGTGCCAGCTCTCGGGACTCTCCCCCGGGGGACATTCAGTACTTC,CASSRDSPPGDIQYF
-,-,TRBV6-5,TRBJ2-7,TGTGCCAGCAGTGCACAGGGATACGAGCAGTACTTC,CASSAQGYEQYF
-,TRBD2,TRBV5-4,TRBJ2-1,TGTGCCAGCAGCTTGCTCCTAGCGGGGGGGCTCAATGAGCAGTTCTTC,CASSLLLAGGLNEQFF
-,-,TRBV5-5,TRBJ1-1,TGTGCCAGCAGCTTTTCGGTGATGAACACTGAAGCTTTCTTT,CASSFSVMNTEAFF
-,-,TRBV28,TRBJ1-5,TGTGCCAGCAGTCCCCAGGGGAGAGGGGGCAATCAGCCCCAGCATTTT,CASSPQGRGGNQPQHF
-,TRBD1,TRBV28,TRBJ1-1,TGTGCCAGCCAAGACAGGGTATTCGCTGAAGCTTTCTTT,CASQDRVFAEAFF
-,TRBD1,TRBV2,TRBJ1-1,TGTGCCAGCAGTAGGGGACAGGGCAGCACTGAAGCTTTCTTT,CASSRGQGSTEAFF
-,TRBD1,TRBV2,TRBJ1-6,TGTGCCAGCAGAGACCTCCAGGGGGAGGATTCACCCCTCCACTTT,CASRDLQGEDSPLHF
-,-,TRBV9,TRBJ2-1,TGTGCCAGCAGCGTAGGGGGGGGGCCACAACCGACCTACAATGAGCAGTTCTTC,CASSVGGGPQPTYNEQFF
-,-,TRBV19,TRBJ2-1,TGTGCCAGTGGGGAAGGGGTGTGGGACAATGAGCAGTTCTTC,CASGEGVWDNEQFF
-,-,TRBV10-3,TRBJ1-1,TGTGCCATCAAAGCGGGTCGGACTGAAGCTTTCTTT,CAIKAGRTEAFF
-,-,TRBV19,TRBJ2-2,TGTGCCAGTAGAACGACAGGTTGGGGGCTGGACACCGGGGAGCTGTTTTTT,CASRTTGWGLDTGELFF
once,TRBD1,TRBV28,TRBJ1-5,TGTGCCAGCAGTCCAGGGACAGGGAAGAGAGATCAGCCCCAGCATTTT,CASSPGTGKRDQPQHF
-,-,TRBV28,TRBJ2-5,TGTGCCAGCAGAAGACGGGGCCAAGAGACCCAGTACTTC,CASRRRGQETQYF
-,-,TRBV28,TRBJ1-6,TGTGCCAGCAGTTTTCAGGGGTATTCACCCCTCCACTTT,CASSFQGYSPLHF
-,TRBD1,TRBV4-1,TRBJ1-4,TGCGCCAGCAGCCGGATGACAGGGGGTAATGAAAAACTGTTTTTT,CASSRMTGGNEKLFF
-,-,TRBV9,TRBJ2-5,TGTGCCAGCAGCGCGGGGACTTTCCAAGAGACCCAGTACTTC,CASSAGTFQETQYF
-,TRBD1,TRBV10-2,TRBJ1-1,TGCGCCACCACTCGGGACAGGGAAAAGGAAGCTTTCTTT,CATTRDREKEAFF
-,-,TRBV9,TRBJ2-5,TGTGCCAGCAGCGTGGGAGTACAAGAGACCCAGTACTTC,CASSVGVQETQYF
-,-,TRBV28,TRBJ2-3,TGTGCCAGCAGTCCAGCCTCGGAGGACAGGCAGTATTTT,CASSPASEDRQYF
-,TRBD2,TRBV11-2,TRBJ2-5,TGTGCCAGCAGCTTAGATCTGACGGGGGGGCCAGAGACCCAGTACTTC,CASSLDLTGGPETQYF
-,TRBD1,TRBV5-4,TRBJ2-1,TGTGCCAGCAGCTTGGGGGACAGGGGGTATGAGCAGTTCTTC,CASSLGDRGYEQFF
-,-,TRBV28,TRBJ1-3,TGTGCCAGCTTAGACTTATACTCTGGAAACACCATATATTTT,CASLDLYSGNTIYF
-,-,TRBV5-6,TRBJ2-1,TGTGCCAGCAGCTCCGTCTACAATGAGCAGTTCTTC,CASSSVYNEQFF
-,TRBD2,TRBV10-1,TRBJ2-3,TGCGCCAGCAGTGACCGAACTAGCGGGGAATTAACAGATACGCAGTATTTT,CASSDRTSGELTDTQYF
-,TRBD1,TRBV18,TRBJ2-6,TGTGCCAGCTCACCACAGGGGGCCGTTGGTGGGGCCAACGTCCTGACTTTC,CASSPQGAVGGANVLTF
-,TRBD1,TRBV6-1,TRBJ1-3,TGTGCCAGCAGGAACAGGGGGAACACCATATATTTT,CASRNRGNTIYF
-,TRBD2,TRBV6-5,TRBJ2-3,TGTGCCAGCAGTTACCCGGGACTAGCAACGCAGTATTTT,CASSYPGLATQYF
-,TRBD2,TRBV29-1,TRBJ2-5,TGCAGCGTTGGAGGTAGCGGGGGGGGAAGGGGAGAGACCCAGTACTTC,CSVGGSGGGRGETQYF
few,-,TRBV28,TRBJ1-6,TGTGCCAGCAGCCCCGGGACACCCTACCTACCCCTCCACTTT,CASSPGTPYLPLHF
few,TRBD2,TRBV2,TRBJ2-7,TGTGCCAGCGATACTAGCGGGGGCTACGAGCAGTACTTC,CASDTSGGYEQYF
once,TRBD2,TRBV5-4,TRBJ2-5,TGTGCCAGCAGCACGAGATTAGCGGGAGGAGAGACCCAGTACTTC,CASSTRLAGGETQYF
-,-,TRBV6-1,TRBJ1-2,TGTGCCAGCAGTGAAGCGCCCGTAGCCCTTGGCTACACCTTC,CASSEAPVALGYTF
-,TRBD1,TRBV5-1,TRBJ1-1,TGCGCCAGCAGTTTATGGACAGGGATGAACACTGAAGCTTTCTTT,CASSLWTGMNTEAFF
-,TRBD1,TRBV7-9,TRBJ2-2,TGTGCCAGCGAGATTGGGGGACAGGGCTACACCGGGGAGCTGTTTTTT,CASEIGGQGYTGELFF
-,-,TRBV25-1,TRBJ2-1,TGTGCCAGCAGTGAACGTATAGATGGAGATGAGCAGTTCTTC,CASSERIDGDEQFF
-,-,TRBV6-5,TRBJ2-7,TGTGCCAGCAGTTACTCGTCGGGTAGATTATACGAGCAGTACTTC,CASSYSSGRLYEQYF
-,TRBD1,TRBV6-5,TRBJ2-3,TGTGCCAGCAGCTACGGACAGGGGGAGACCTCAGATACGCAGTATTTT,CASSYGQGETSDTQYF
-,TRBD1,TRBV28,TRBJ2-3,TGTGCCAGCAGTTGGGACAGGGGGAGTACGCAGTATTTT,CASSWDRGSTQYF
once,TRBD2,TRBV28,TRBJ2-2,TGTGCCAGCAGGCTAGCGGCCGGGGGCGGGGAGCTGTTTTTT,CASRLAAGGGELFF
-,-,TRBV7-9,TRBJ2-7,TGTGCCAGCAGCTTAGCGCTTGGACAGAGGTACGAGCAGTACTTC,CASSLALGQRYEQYF
-,TRBD1,TRBV9,TRBJ2-1,TGTGCCAGCGCAGAGGACAGGGGGCATGAGCAGTTCTTC,CASAEDRGHEQFF
-,-,TRBV15,TRBJ1-1,TGTGCCACCAGCAGAGTTAGAGGGTTGCTGAACACTGAAGCTTTCTTT,CATSRVRGLLNTEAFF
once,-,TRBV12-2,TRBJ1-1,TGTGCAAGTCGTCCGACAGGGTACGGCACTGAAGCTTTCTTT,CASRPTGYGTEAFF
-,TRBD1,TRBV7-8,TRBJ2-7,TGTGCCAGCAGCGCAGGACAGGGCGGCTACGAGCAGTACTTC,CASSAGQGGYEQYF
-,-,TRBV10-1,TRBJ2-5,TGCGCCAGCAGTGATCCCGACCAAGAGACCCAGTACTTC,CASSDPDQETQYF